The 6 T cell receptor beta chains reported below all come from one sample, sequenced in a study of T-cell memory formation after mild COVID-19. TCRdb independently ran MiXCR on the 5' RACE reads; one entry per CDR3 protein. The sample records roughly 550,000 distinct CDR3 sequences, around 20% being singletons. The sample consisted of PBMCs or a T cell subset sorted from them (not recorded which). Receptors originate from an adult woman who had mild COVID-19 (a few samples of this study predate the infection). Cell type and time point are not known.

This clonotype was seen more than once but under ten times. V usage is TRBV5-4 and J usage is TRBJ2-5, with 8 bases fitting TRBD1. CDR1 and CDR2 from the germline V gene are SGHNT and YYREEE (reference sequence). With 4 bases clipped from V and 4 bases from J, the junction kept 6 bases outside the gene matches. This CDR3 is 14 amino acids long. CDR3 residues: CASSHGQGAETQYF. The CDR3 DNA reads TGTGCCAGCAGCCACGGACAGGGTGCAGAGACCCAGTACTTC.

Written as DNA, the CDR3 is TGTGCCAGCAGTGTGGACGGAGCCAGAAACGAGCAGTACTTC. It codes for CASSVDGARNEQYF. The V and J genes are TRBV25-1 and TRBJ2-7; no clear D. Trimming cost V 4 bases and J 5 bases, with 15 bases left between them. This CDR3 has 14 residues. The germline V gene encodes CDR1 MGHDK and CDR2 SYGVNS.

CDR3 in amino acids: CASSIRQGPTDTQYF. For the CDR3, the DNA is TGTGCCAGTAGTATTCGGCAGGGTCCCACAGATACGCAGTATTTT. The rearrangement links TRBV19 to TRBJ2-3, with D perhaps matching TRBD1 (5 bases). V dropped 3 bases and J dropped 2 bases, with 12 bases sitting between them. The CDR3 has 15 residues. Germline V gene data show CDR1 as LNHDA and CDR2 as SQIVND (reference sequence).

This clonotype was found a few times. The gene calls are TRBV5-1 and TRBJ2-1, with TRBD2 matching over 13 bases. CDR3 length: 12 residues. The V and J ends lost 7 bases and 10 bases, in that order; junction bases with no gene match: 2. The germline CDR1 and CDR2 sequences are SGHRS and YFSETQ. The CDR3 nucleotides are TGCGCCAGCCGGGGACTAGCGGGAGAGCAGTTCTTC. Its translation: CASRGLAGEQFF.

V and J are TRBV12-3 or TRBV12-4 and TRBJ2-1, with D tentatively TRBD2 (5 bases). The CDR3 covers 16 residues. Trimming shortened V by 6 bases and J by 4 bases, and 19 bases separated the two germline ends. The CDR3 is CASSPRGARIYNEQFF. The DNA of the CDR3 is TGTGCCAGCAGCCCTCGGGGAGCCCGAATATACAATGAGCAGTTCTTC.

The genes are TRBV24-1 and TRBJ2-5; 11 bases agree with TRBD1. Germline trimming cut 7 bases from V and 5 bases from J; bases unmatched to any gene: 8. There are 15 residues in the CDR3. Germline V gene lookup returns CDR1 KGHDR and CDR2 SFDVKD. CDR3 residues: CATSRRGTGGETQYF. The CDR3 bases are TGTGCCACCAGCCGCCGTGGGACAGGGGGGGAGACCCAGTACTTC.